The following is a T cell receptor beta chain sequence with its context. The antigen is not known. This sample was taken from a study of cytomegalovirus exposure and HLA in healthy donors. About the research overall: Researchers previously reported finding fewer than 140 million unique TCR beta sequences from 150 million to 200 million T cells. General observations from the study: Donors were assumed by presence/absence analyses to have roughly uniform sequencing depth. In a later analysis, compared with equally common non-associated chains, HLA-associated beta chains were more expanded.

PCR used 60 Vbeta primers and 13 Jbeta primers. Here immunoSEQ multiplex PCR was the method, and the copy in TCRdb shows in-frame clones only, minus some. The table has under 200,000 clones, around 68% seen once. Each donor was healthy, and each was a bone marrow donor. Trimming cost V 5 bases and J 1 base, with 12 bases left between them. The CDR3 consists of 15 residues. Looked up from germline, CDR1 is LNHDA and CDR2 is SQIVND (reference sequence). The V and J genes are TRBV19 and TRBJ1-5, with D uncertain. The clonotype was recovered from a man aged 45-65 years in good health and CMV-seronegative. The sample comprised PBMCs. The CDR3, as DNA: TGTGCCAGTAGTGAGCAAACGGGGAGCAATCAGCCCCAGCATTTT. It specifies CASSEQTGSNQPQHF. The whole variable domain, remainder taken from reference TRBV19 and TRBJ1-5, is DGGITQSPKYLFRKEGQNVTLSCEQNLNHDAMYWYRQDPGQGLRLIYYSQIVNDFQKGDIAEGYSVSREKKESFPLTVTSAQKNPTAFYLCASSEQTGSNQPQHFGDGTRLSIL.